The clone carrying this T cell receptor beta chain was found once. V was cut by 5 bases and J by 4 bases, with 20 bases left in between. Per germline, CDR1 MDHEN and CDR2 SYDVKM. CDR3 length: 16 amino acids. The method was immunoSEQ multiplex PCR; TCRdb's version includes in-frame clones alone and lacks a portion of them. The sample lists 130,000 or so clones, roughly 84% seen once, with about 3.3% in the top ten. The data derive from a study of cytotoxic CD8 clonotypes in ibrutinib-treated CLL. The source was PBMCs, collected after 24 months of ibrutinib treatment. The source of this sequence is a human donor with chronic lymphocytic leukemia. The chain is built from TRBV28 and TRBJ1-2; a possible D gene is TRBD1 (5 bases). CDR3 DNA sequence: TGTGCCAGCAGTCAACCCGCGGGGGGTAGCCTCTATGGCTACACCTTC. This sequence encodes CASSQPAGGSLYGYTF.